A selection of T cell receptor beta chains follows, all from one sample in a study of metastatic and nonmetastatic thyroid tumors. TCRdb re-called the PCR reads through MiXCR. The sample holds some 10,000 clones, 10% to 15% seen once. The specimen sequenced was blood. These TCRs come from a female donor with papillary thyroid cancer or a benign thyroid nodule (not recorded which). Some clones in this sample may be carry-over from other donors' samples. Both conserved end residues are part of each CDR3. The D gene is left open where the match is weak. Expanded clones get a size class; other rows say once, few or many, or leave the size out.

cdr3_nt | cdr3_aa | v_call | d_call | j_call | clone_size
TGCAGTGCTAGTGTGGGTCGGAGGGATTCAGGAAACACCATATATTTT | CSASVGRRDSGNTIYF | TRBV20-1 | - | TRBJ1-3 | many
TGCGCCAGCAGCCATCCTTCCTACAATGAGCAGTTCTTC | CASSHPSYNEQFF | TRBV5-1 | - | TRBJ2-1 | many
TGTGCCAGCAGCACAATAGCGGGAGGATTAGGGGATACGCAGTATTTT | CASSTIAGGLGDTQYF | TRBV11-1 | TRBD2 | TRBJ2-3 | many
TGCGCCAGCAGCCGACTAGCGGGAGGCACAGATACGCAGTATTTT | CASSRLAGGTDTQYF | TRBV4-1 | TRBD2 | TRBJ2-3 | many
TGTGCCAGCAGCCCTCCCGCCACCACTGAAGCTTTCTTT | CASSPPATTEAFF | TRBV6-2/TRBV6-3 | - | TRBJ1-1 | many
TGTGCCTGGACCTCCGGGACAGGGGACGAAAAACTGTTTTTT | CAWTSGTGDEKLFF | TRBV30 | TRBD1 | TRBJ1-4 | medium-sized
TGTGCCAGCAGACGCGGGTCGGGTGGGCTGGACAATCATCCCCAGCATTTT | CASRRGSGGLDNHPQHF | TRBV6-1 | - | TRBJ1-5 | -
TGTGCCACCGCGGGGGTAGTAGGTCAGTTCTTC | CATAGVVGQFF | TRBV2 | TRBD2 | TRBJ2-1 | many
TGTGCCACCGGCAGGACGGACACTGCGTACAATGAGCAGTTCTTC | CATGRTDTAYNEQFF | TRBV24-1 | - | TRBJ2-1 | many
TGTGCCAGCAGGAAACAGGGAAGGAGAAACGAGCAGTACTTC | CASRKQGRRNEQYF | TRBV28 | - | TRBJ2-7 | medium-sized
TGTGCCAGCGGTACGTACTCCTCCGGACAGAGAATCTATGGCTACACCTTC | CASGTYSSGQRIYGYTF | TRBV27 | - | TRBJ1-2 | medium-sized
TGTGCCAGCAGAAGACAGGGCTATAATTCACCCCTCCACTTT | CASRRQGYNSPLHF | TRBV27 | TRBD1 | TRBJ1-6 | medium-sized
TGTGCCAGCAAACCCCGGACTAGCGGGGGGGTTACTCTGAATGAGCAGTTCTTC | CASKPRTSGGVTLNEQFF | TRBV27 | TRBD2 | TRBJ2-1 | many
TGCGCCAGCACCACCGACAGGGGGAATGACTCACCCCTCCACTTT | CASTTDRGNDSPLHF | TRBV6-9 | TRBD1 | TRBJ1-6 | few
TGTGCCAGCAGCCCACGGACAGGGGGCGGGGTCGGCACCGGGGAGCTGTTTTTT | CASSPRTGGGVGTGELFF | TRBV7-6 | TRBD1 | TRBJ2-2 | many
TGCGCCAGCAGCCCGAGACAGGGGGCGTCGGATACGCAGTATTTT | CASSPRQGASDTQYF | TRBV5-1 | TRBD1 | TRBJ2-3 | -
TGCGCCAGCAGCTTGCGGCTAGCGGGGGTTCCCTACGGGGAGCTGTTTTTT | CASSLRLAGVPYGELFF | TRBV5-1 | TRBD2 | TRBJ2-2 | many
TGTGCCAGCAGCTTATTCCCAGGGGGCACCGAGCAGTTCTTC | CASSLFPGGTEQFF | TRBV11-2 | TRBD1 | TRBJ2-1 | many
TGTGCCAGCAGTTCCCTTGTAGCGGGAGAGTACACCGGGGAGCTGTTTTTT | CASSSLVAGEYTGELFF | TRBV12-3/TRBV12-4 | TRBD2 | TRBJ2-2 | medium-sized
TGCGCCAGCAGCTTGTCCTTAAGGACTAGCGGGCCTGGGGAGCTGTTTTTT | CASSLSLRTSGPGELFF | TRBV5-1 | TRBD2 | TRBJ2-2 | many
TGCGCCAGCAGCCAAATTTTATTCGGGGGGCCGTTTAGCAATCAACCCCAGCATTTT | CASSQILFGGPFSNQPQHF | TRBV4-1 | - | TRBJ1-5 | many
TGTGCCAGCAGTTTATTGAGGGATCAGCCCCAGCATTTT | CASSLLRDQPQHF | TRBV12-3/TRBV12-4 | - | TRBJ1-5 | medium-sized
TGTGCCAGCTCTACAGGGACTAACTATTGCTACACCTTC | CASSTGTNYCYTF | TRBV19 | - | TRBJ1-2 | few
TGTGCCAGCAGCTTAGCCGGGGCGCAGTCTAACTATGGCTACACCTTC | CASSLAGAQSNYGYTF | TRBV11-1 | - | TRBJ1-2 | many